These 19 T cell receptor beta chains share one sample of origin, sequenced in a study of T cell responses to AZD1222 COVID-19 vaccine. Sequencing used immunoSEQ multiplex PCR; TCRdb keeps in-frame clones, though not all of them. The sample records 120,000 to 150,000 clones, roughly nine tenths being singletons. Here the sequenced sample was peripheral blood, taken 28 days after the second AZD1222 dose. Every receptor here comes from an adult who received the AZD1222 COVID-19 vaccine.

The V call is TRBV7-9, the J call TRBJ1-2; D not certain. V lost 1 base, J lost 2 bases, and 11 bases lay in between. The CDR3 has 15 amino acids. Germline V CDR1 and CDR2: SEHNR, FQNEAQ (reference sequence). The CDR3 spells CASSLGQPRNYGYTF. The CDR3 nucleotides are TGTGCCAGCAGCTTAGGGCAGCCAAGGAACTATGGCTACACCTTC.

This chain links TRBV27 with TRBJ1-5, with 8 nucleotides matching TRBD1. V shed 9 bases, J shed 3 bases, and the junction held 4 bases outside the gene matches. CDR3 length: 13 residues. Germline V gene sequence: CDR1 MNHEY, CDR2 SMNVEV (reference sequence). The CDR3 nucleotides read TGTGCCAGGGGACAGGTGGACAATCAGCCCCAGCATTTT. It specifies CARGQVDNQPQHF.

The genes are TRBV12-3 or TRBV12-4 and TRBJ2-7; no clear D gene. The length of the CDR3 is 12 residues. Trimming left V 4 bases short and J 6 bases short, with 10 bases between. The DNA for the CDR3 is TGTGCCAGCAGTTCATCTTGGCTCGAGCAGTACTTC. Its protein product is CASSSSWLEQYF.

The chain has TRBV7-3 and TRBJ2-1; D gene uncertain. V was cut by 5 bases and J by 0 bases, with 11 bases left in between. Per the germline V gene, CDR1 is SGHTA and CDR2 is FQGTGA. This CDR3 is built from 15 residues. CDR3 bases: TGTGCCAGCAGCGAGCATGGTTCCTCCTACAATGAGCAGTTCTTC. Its translation is CASSEHGSSYNEQFF.

This clone showed up just once. The chain links TRBV27 to TRBJ2-1; 7 bases line up with TRBD2. V trimming: 3 bases; J trimming: 4 bases; junction bases outside the gene matches: 9. The V gene's germline CDR1 is MNHEY and CDR2 SMNVEV (reference sequence). The CDR3 runs 16 residues. Written as DNA, the CDR3 is TGTGCCAGCAGTTTCATCAGGGCGCGGGGGTACAATGAGCAGTTCTTC. It encodes CASSFIRARGYNEQFF.

V gene TRBV6-1 combines with J gene TRBJ2-7, with D possibly called TRBD1 or TRBD2 (6 bases each). The V end lost 1 base, the J end lost 3 bases, and 19 bases lay between the germline ends. The CDR3 loop spans 17 amino acids. Looked up from germline, CDR1 is MNHNS and CDR2 is SASEGT. The CDR3 protein is CASSEEGGRLSLYEQYF. CDR3 DNA: TGTGCCAGCAGTGAAGAAGGGGGGAGACTTTCCCTCTACGAGCAGTACTTC.

The chain joins TRBV2 to TRBJ2-6; possibly TRBD2 for D (6 bases). Germline CDR1 is SNHLY and CDR2 is FYNNEI. The CDR3 is 15 residues long. V was clipped by 4 bases and J by 3 bases, with 10 bases between them. CDR3 in amino acids: CASSVEGLGANVLTF. CDR3 nucleotides: TGTGCCAGCAGTGTAGAGGGACTTGGGGCCAACGTCCTGACTTTC.

The rearrangement links TRBV6-5 to TRBJ1-1; D ambiguous. Trimming stripped 4 bases from V and 5 bases from J, with 8 bases between. Germline CDR1 reads MNHEY; CDR2 reads SVGAGI. The CDR3 extends over 12 amino acids. CDR3 loop: CASSFTGTEAFF. For the CDR3, the DNA is TGTGCCAGCAGTTTTACGGGGACTGAAGCTTTCTTT.

V usage is TRBV6-5 and J usage is TRBJ2-3; D remains ambiguous. The germline V gene encodes CDR1 MNHEY and CDR2 SVGAGI. V dropped 6 bases and J dropped 2 bases, with 9 bases sitting between them. There are 13 residues in the CDR3. The CDR3 sequence is CASRPGLTDTQYF. Written as DNA, the CDR3 is TGTGCCAGCAGGCCGGGCCTCACAGATACGCAGTATTTT.

This chain joins TRBV4-3 and TRBJ1-5, with D tentatively TRBD1 (6 bases). Germline lookup yields CDR1 LGHNA and CDR2 YSLEER. The CDR3 covers 16 residues. V shed 0 bases and J shed 3 bases, with 12 bases lying between them. This CDR3 reads CASSQDLGGPNQPQHF. The CDR3 DNA reads TGCGCCAGCAGCCAAGATCTCGGGGGGCCCAATCAGCCCCAGCATTTT.

The chain carries TRBV7-3 and TRBJ1-2; D is unclear. V was shortened by 5 bases and J by 1 base, with 8 bases between the two germline ends. The CDR3 covers 13 residues. Germline V lookup: CDR1 SGHTA, CDR2 FQGTGA. The CDR3 here is CASSLNYNYGYTF. The DNA of the CDR3 is TGTGCCAGCAGCCTCAATTATAACTATGGCTACACCTTC.

The chain recombines TRBV19 with TRBJ2-1, with D unclear. The CDR3 is 14 amino acids. Trimming took 10 bases from V and 0 from J, leaving 13 bases between them. Germline values: CDR1 LNHDA, CDR2 SQIVND (reference sequence). CDR3 DNA: TGTGCCACCTCGGACGGAAGCTCCTACAATGAGCAGTTCTTC. Translation: CATSDGSSYNEQFF.

The V call is TRBV18, the J call TRBJ1-2; 8 nucleotides align to TRBD1. In germline, CDR1 is KGHSH, CDR2 LQKENI. The CDR3 consists of 17 residues. V lost 2 bases and J lost 7; bases outside the gene matches: 15. The CDR3 DNA sequence: TGTGCCAGCTCACCATCCGGGACAGGCTTTTCCCTTTTTGGCTACACCTTC. Amino acid sequence: CASSPSGTGFSLFGYTF.

The chain employs TRBV5-5 and TRBJ2-1; 7 bases fit TRBD2. Germline-derived CDR1 and CDR2 are SGHKS and YYEKEE (reference sequence). CDR3 length: 15 amino acids. With 4 bases clipped from V and 5 bases from J, the junction kept 9 bases outside the gene matches. In nucleotides, the CDR3 is TGTGCCAGCAGCGCCTTTGGGGGGGAAAACAATGAGCAGTTCTTC. Amino acids: CASSAFGGENNEQFF. The whole variable domain, filled in from reference TRBV5-5 and TRBJ2-1, reads DAGVTQSPTHLIKTRGQQVTLRCSPISGHKSVSWYQQVLGQGPQFIFQYYEKEERGRGNFPDRFSARQFPNYSSELNVNALLLGDSALYLCASSAFGGENNEQFFGPGTRLTVL.

This clone is a singleton in its sample. The V gene is TRBV7-9, the J gene TRBJ2-6; 8 nucleotides agree with TRBD1. Trimming at V came to 5 bases and at J to 2 bases, leaving 11 bases not matched to a gene. Looked up from germline, CDR1 is SEHNR and CDR2 is FQNEAQ (reference sequence). The CDR3 spans 18 residues. CDR3 nucleotides: TGTGCCAGCAGCGGATCCGGGACAGGCATCACTGGGGCCAACGTCCTGACTTTC. Its protein product is CASSGSGTGITGANVLTF.

In this sample, this clone turned up a few times. The chain links TRBV6-2 or TRBV6-3 to TRBJ2-7, with D unclear. Trimming pared 5 bases from V and 5 bases from J, leaving 13 bases between. CDR1 is MNHEY, CDR2 SVGEGT, per germline. CDR3 length: 13 residues. In nucleotides, the CDR3 is TGTGCCAGCAGTCCGCGAGACAACCACGAGCAGTACGTC. Its translation is CASSPRDNHEQYV.

This clone was detected only once. J is TRBJ1-1 and V is TRBV28, with TRBD1 as a possible D gene (5 bases). Between the trimmed V and J ends, which lost 6 bases and 5 bases, there was a span of 16 bases. Germline-derived CDR1 and CDR2 are MDHEN and SYDVKM. The CDR3 consists of 14 residues. The CDR3 sequence is CASSPITGETEAFF. Here the CDR3 DNA reads TGTGCCAGCAGCCCCATCACGGGGGAAACTGAAGCTTTCTTT. Variable domain in full (rest from reference TRBV28 and TRBJ1-1): DVKVTQSSRYLVKRTGEKVFLECVQDMDHENMFWYRQDPGLGLRLIYFSYDVKMKEKGDIPEGYSVSREKKERFSLILESASTNQTSMYLCASSPITGETEAFFGQGTRLTVV.

V usage is TRBV29-1 and J usage is TRBJ1-1, with TRBD1 identical over 9 bases. V shed 5 bases and J 4 bases; nucleotides not matched to a gene: 8. CDR3 length equals 14 residues. Germline lookup yields CDR1 SQVTM and CDR2 ANQGSEA. CDR3 in amino acids: CSVCHRGRSTEAFF. DNA for the CDR3: TGCAGCGTTTGCCACAGGGGGCGAAGCACTGAAGCTTTCTTT. Together with reference TRBV29-1 and TRBJ1-1, the CDR3 gives the full variable domain: SAVISQKPSRDICQRGTSLTIQCQVDSQVTMMFWYRQQPGQSLTLIATANQGSEATYESGFVIDKFPISRPNLTFSTLTVSNMSPEDSSIYLCSVCHRGRSTEAFFGQGTRLTVV.

The chain couples TRBV4-3 to TRBJ1-2; possibly TRBD1 for D (6 bases). CDR3 size: 13 residues. V was shortened by 4 bases and J by 6 bases, with 12 bases between the two germline ends. Germline CDR1 LGHNA, CDR2 YSLEER. DNA for the CDR3: TGCGCCAGCAGCCGAGCACAGGGACATGGCTACACCTTC. It is translated as CASSRAQGHGYTF.